Shown below are 10 T cell receptor beta chains from a single sample sequenced in a study of spatial heterogeneity in lung cancer. The time point is: sample taken at primary tumor resection. TCRdb itself ran the 5' RACE reads through MiXCR, one entry per CDR3 protein. The sample consists of approximately 52,000 distinct CDR3 sequences, over 4.5% of them appearing once. Sequenced here: PBMCs, sampled at surgery. These receptors originate from a male donor with early-stage non-small cell lung cancer.

At least ten counts were recorded for this clonotype. V and J are TRBV7-8 and TRBJ1-1; D unclear. Trimming removed 1 base from V and 1 base from J, with 10 bases in between. Looked up from germline, CDR1 is SGHVS and CDR2 is FQNEAQ. CDR3 length: 15 residues. CDR3 sequence (DNA): TGTGCCAGCAGCTTAGTGGGCAGCTGGAACACTGAAGCTTTCTTT. Translated, it gives CASSLVGSWNTEAFF.

This clonotype was seen ten or more times. This rearrangement joins TRBV5-6 to TRBJ2-7; D gene uncertain. With 1 base removed from V and 4 bases from J, the gap between germline ends came to 9 bases. CDR1 SGHDT and CDR2 YYEEEE come from the germline V gene. CDR3 length: 13 residues. The CDR3 nucleotides read TGTGCCAGCAGCTTGATTTCCGTTTACGAGCAGTACTTC. Its protein is CASSLISVYEQYF.

This clonotype was detected ten times or more. V gene TRBV7-2 combines with J gene TRBJ1-3; D gene unclear. V was clipped by 3 bases and J by 6 bases, with 9 bases between them. The CDR3 contains 13 residues. Germline loops: CDR1 SGHTA, CDR2 FQGNSA. The CDR3 loop reads CASSLRPANTIYF. The DNA for the CDR3 is TGTGCCAGCAGCTTGAGGCCTGCAAACACCATATATTTT.

At least ten counts were recorded for this clonotype. V and J are TRBV5-6 and TRBJ2-5, with D perhaps matching TRBD2 (6 bases). The germline gives CDR1 SGHDT, CDR2 YYEEEE. The CDR3 loop spans 15 amino acids. V lost 4 bases and J 2 bases, leaving 15 bases between the germline ends. The CDR3 protein is CASSLGTGVQETQYF. CDR3 in DNA: TGTGCCAGCAGCCTCGGGACTGGCGTTCAAGAGACCCAGTACTTC.

This clonotype has a handful of counts. This chain joins TRBV9 and TRBJ2-7; 12 bases line up with TRBD2. CDR1 is SGDLS, CDR2 YYNGEE, per germline. The CDR3 is 15 residues long. Trimming at V came to 3 bases and at J to 3 bases, leaving 4 bases not matched to a gene. CDR3: CASSETSGSGYEQYF. The CDR3 DNA sequence: TGTGCCAGCAGCGAGACTAGCGGGAGCGGCTACGAGCAGTACTTC. The whole variable domain, filled in from reference TRBV9 and TRBJ2-7, reads DSGVTQTPKHLITATGQRVTLRCSPRSGDLSVYWYQQSLDQGLQFLIQYYNGEERAKGNILERFSAQQFPDLHSELNLSSLELGDSALYFCASSETSGSGYEQYFGPGTRLTVT.

This clonotype was counted at least ten times. The V and J genes are TRBV5-1 and TRBJ2-1, with D possibly being TRBD1 or TRBD2 (5 bases each). This CDR3 contains 15 residues. Germline V gene lookup returns CDR1 SGHRS and CDR2 YFSETQ. Trimming took off 5 bases at V and 0 bases at J, with 12 bases between the two ends. CDR3 bases: TGCGCCAGCAGTGAGGGGCGGGTCTCCTACAATGAGCAGTTCTTC. Protein product: CASSEGRVSYNEQFF.

This clonotype was observed a few times. The chain joins TRBV30 to TRBJ1-2; D might be TRBD1 (5 bases). CDR1 GTSNPN and CDR2 SVGIG come from the germline V gene (reference sequence). This CDR3 contains 11 residues. V lost 5 bases, J lost 8 bases, and 12 bases lay in between. CDR3 loop: CAWLFGTGYTF. The CDR3 DNA reads as TGTGCCTGGCTCTTTGGGACGGGCTACACCTTC.

This clonotype has more than one count but fewer than ten. The chain has TRBV7-2 and TRBJ1-1; 8 bases are a match to TRBD1. Unmatched junction bases numbered 6, after V lost 5 bases and J lost 4 bases. CDR3 length: 14 amino acids. Germline V CDR1 and CDR2: SGHTA, FQGNSA. The CDR3 region is CASSNRGDGTEAFF. Written as DNA, the CDR3 is TGTGCCAGCAGCAACAGGGGGGACGGCACTGAAGCTTTCTTT.

This clonotype was detected only a few times. CDR3 in amino acids: CASSFLGYEQYF. DNA of the CDR3: TGTGCCAGCAGCTTCCTAGGCTACGAGCAGTACTTC. V usage is TRBV7-6 and J usage is TRBJ2-7; D uncertain. The CDR3 spans 12 residues. The germline V gene has CDR1 SGHVS and CDR2 FNYEAQ. V lost 3 bases, J lost 3 bases, and 6 bases lay in between.

This clonotype has at least ten counts. The CDR3 coding sequence is TGCGCCAGCAGCCCAATCCGACCCTTTGAGGGGGAGCAGTACTTC. It encodes CASSPIRPFEGEQYF. The chain links TRBV4-1 to TRBJ2-7, with D possibly called TRBD1 or TRBD2 (5 bases each). CDR3 length: 15 amino acids. CDR1 is MGHRA and CDR2 is YSYEKL in the germline V gene. V lost 4 bases and J 7 bases, leaving 20 bases between the germline ends.